These 29 T cell receptor beta chains were sequenced from one sample in a study of shared clonotypes between healthy human individuals. The protocol was immunoSEQ multiplex PCR, while the TCRdb copy is restricted to in-frame clones and leaves out a portion. The data hold 2.3 million or so clones, with more than 85% observed a single time. Sequenced input: naive CD4+ T cells from PBMCs. Subset of the sample: CD45RA+ positively selected. These receptors were taken from a man aged 18 to 35 in good health. Some clones in this sample may be carry-over from other donors' samples.

The chain couples TRBV28 to TRBJ1-1; 8 bases align to TRBD1. V trimming: 6 bases; J trimming: 2 bases; junction bases outside the gene matches: 8. The CDR3 contains 15 residues. CDR1 is MDHEN, CDR2 SYDVKM, per germline. The CDR3 DNA is TGTGCCAGCAGCTTCCCAGGGGGCGAAAACACTGAAGCTTTCTTT. Translation: CASSFPGGENTEAFF. Full variable domain (outside the CDR3, taken from reference TRBV28 and TRBJ1-1): DVKVTQSSRYLVKRTGEKVFLECVQDMDHENMFWYRQDPGLGLRLIYFSYDVKMKEKGDIPEGYSVSREKKERFSLILESASTNQTSMYLCASSFPGGENTEAFFGQGTRLTVV.

The J gene is TRBJ2-4, the V gene TRBV4-2; D uncertain. The length of the CDR3 is 14 residues. The germline V gene has CDR1 LGHNA and CDR2 YNFKEQ. The V end was cut by 0 bases, the J end by 3 bases, with 6 bases between. The CDR3 bases are TGTGCCAGCAGCCAAGAGTCTGGCAAAAACATTCAGTACTTC. Protein sequence: CASSQESGKNIQYF.

On this clone itself: This same CDR3 is encoded by further DNA sequences in the sample. This chain uses TRBV7-9 with TRBJ2-2; D gene uncertain. Germline V CDR1 and CDR2: SEHNR, FQNEAQ (reference sequence). V lost 3 bases and J 4 bases, leaving 6 bases between the germline ends. The CDR3 extends over 13 amino acids. DNA of the CDR3: TGTGCCAGCAGCTTTCTAGGCACCGGGGAGCTGTTTTTT. It translates to CASSFLGTGELFF.

Concerning this clone itself: This same CDR3 is encoded by further DNA sequences in the sample. The chain employs TRBV9 and TRBJ2-3; D possibly corresponds to TRBD1 (6 bases). V was shortened by 2 bases and J by 0 bases, with 10 bases between the two germline ends. CDR3 length: 15 amino acids. Germline values: CDR1 SGDLS, CDR2 YYNGEE. This CDR3 reads CASSVTGSSTDTQYF. DNA of the CDR3: TGTGCCAGCAGCGTCACAGGGAGCAGCACAGATACGCAGTATTTT.

The rearrangement joins TRBV9 to TRBJ2-1, with a tentative D call TRBD2 (6 bases). The CDR3 totals 15 residues. V shed 0 bases and J shed 10 bases, with 17 bases lying between them. CDR1 is SGDLS, CDR2 YYNGEE, per germline. CDR3 loop: CASSVDGSRLGEQFF. CDR3 bases: TGTGCCAGCAGCGTAGACGGGAGTCGCCTCGGGGAGCAGTTCTTC.

The rearrangement links TRBV5-1 to TRBJ1-4, with 7 nucleotides matching TRBD1. The germline gives CDR1 SGHRS, CDR2 YFSETQ. The CDR3 has 14 residues. The V and J ends lost 4 bases and 8 bases, in that order; junction bases with no gene match: 8. The CDR3 loop is CASSEQGVGEKLFF. The CDR3 region has the DNA TGCGCCAGCAGCGAGCAGGGGGTAGGGGAAAAACTGTTTTTT.

This clone has only one observation. The gene calls are TRBV11-2 and TRBJ2-6; perhaps TRBD1 as D (5 bases). V gave up 4 bases and J gave up 0 bases, with 7 bases separating them. Germline CDR1 SGHAT, CDR2 FQNNGV. This CDR3 is 15 amino acids long. The CDR3 region is CASSSRASGANVLTF. DNA of the CDR3: TGTGCCAGCAGCTCCAGGGCCTCTGGGGCCAACGTCCTGACTTTC.

This clone appeared a single time. This sequence joins TRBV7-8 and TRBJ1-1; the match to TRBD1 covers 8 bases. CDR1 and CDR2 from the germline V gene are SGHVS and FQNEAQ. The CDR3 sequence is 13 residues long. Germline trimming cut 4 bases from V and 6 bases from J; bases unmatched to any gene: 4. This chain's CDR3 is CASSSDRGAEAFF. The CDR3 nucleotides are TGTGCCAGCAGCTCCGACAGGGGTGCTGAAGCTTTCTTT.

V and J are TRBV7-9 and TRBJ2-2; the match to TRBD2 covers 12 bases. CDR1 is SEHNR, CDR2 FQNEAQ, per germline (reference sequence). The CDR3 is 17 residues long. Trimming cost V 5 bases and J 5 bases; bases outside gene matches: 9. The CDR3 DNA follows: TGTGCCAGCAGCCCGACTAGCGGGAGAGCAAAAACCGGGGAGCTGTTTTTT. Protein sequence: CASSPTSGRAKTGELFF.

The gene calls are TRBV5-1 and TRBJ2-1; D uncertain. CDR1 is SGHRS and CDR2 is YFSETQ in the germline V gene. V was trimmed by 8 bases and J by 4 bases, leaving 7 bases between them. The CDR3 is 11 residues long. Written as DNA, the CDR3 is TGCGCCAGTCGCAGATACAATGAGCAGTTCTTC. Translated: CASRRYNEQFF.

The chain combines TRBV7-2 with TRBJ2-4; D not certain. The V end lost 4 bases, the J end lost 9 bases, and 10 bases lay between the germline ends. This CDR3 region has 12 residues. Germline CDR1 SGHTA, CDR2 FQGNSA. As DNA, the CDR3 is TGTGCCAGCAGCTGGATGGCCTCCATTCAGTACTTC. Residues: CASSWMASIQYF.

This rearrangement joins TRBV4-3 to TRBJ1-1; D is unclear. Trimming left V 1 base short and J 5 bases short, with 17 bases between. Looked up from germline, CDR1 is LGHNA and CDR2 is YSLEER. The CDR3 is made up of 16 amino acids. The CDR3 DNA follows: TGCGCCAGCAGCCAAGGGACCGGCAGGCCGGGGACTGAAGCTTTCTTT. Translated, it gives CASSQGTGRPGTEAFF.

The table lists this clone with a few counts. V is TRBV29-1 and J is TRBJ1-2; D not resolved. This CDR3 region has 13 residues. V was pared by 3 bases and J by 4 bases, with 12 bases between. The germline gives CDR1 SQVTM, CDR2 ANQGSEA. The CDR3 DNA reads TGCAGCGTTGACTCGGAAAGCGGCTATGGCTACACCTTC. Its protein product is CSVDSESGYGYTF.

This rearrangement joins TRBV19 to TRBJ2-5; D tentatively reads TRBD1 or TRBD2 (5 bases each). In germline, CDR1 is LNHDA, CDR2 SQIVND (reference sequence). This CDR3 spans 13 amino acids. Between the trimmed V and J ends, which lost 5 bases and 5 bases, there was a span of 12 bases. The CDR3 region has the DNA TGTGCCAGTAGTCTTCGTTGGGGGGAGACCCAGTACTTC. Translating it yields CASSLRWGETQYF.

This chain links TRBV7-9 with TRBJ2-7; D unresolved. V was trimmed by 5 bases and J by 0 bases, leaving 11 bases between them. The germline CDR1 and CDR2 sequences are SEHNR and FQNEAQ (reference sequence). The CDR3 has 14 residues. The CDR3 spells CASSPVIDSYEQYF. The CDR3 nucleotides read TGTGCCAGCAGCCCAGTAATAGACTCCTACGAGCAGTACTTC.

The V and J genes are TRBV7-2 and TRBJ2-7, with D hard to call. CDR1 and CDR2 from the germline V gene are SGHTA and FQGNSA. The CDR3 contains 13 residues. The V end was cut by 3 bases, the J end by 5 bases, with 11 bases between. The CDR3 bases are TGTGCCAGCAGCTTTATTCCGGCCCACGAGCAGTACTTC. This codes for CASSFIPAHEQYF.

The chain employs TRBV6-1 and TRBJ2-7; TRBD2 agrees at 8 bases. The CDR3 runs 14 residues. Germline V gene data show CDR1 as MNHNS and CDR2 as SASEGT. Trimming at V came to 4 bases and at J to 2 bases, leaving 4 bases not matched to a gene. The CDR3 sequence: CASSAGTSAYEQYF. The CDR3 DNA follows: TGTGCCAGCAGTGCCGGGACTAGTGCCTACGAGCAGTACTTC.

The chain joins TRBV6-1 to TRBJ2-1; 7 bases agree with TRBD2. With 2 bases clipped from V and 0 bases from J, the junction kept 16 bases outside the gene matches. Germline values: CDR1 MNHNS, CDR2 SASEGT. The CDR3 has 20 residues. CDR3 sequence reads: CASSEFLVGSGPRSYNEQFF. The CDR3 DNA follows: TGTGCCAGCAGTGAATTCCTCGTCGGTAGCGGGCCCCGCTCCTACAATGAGCAGTTCTTC.

The chain is built from TRBV5-4 and TRBJ1-1; 8 bases match TRBD1. There are 16 residues in the CDR3. The V and J ends lost 4 bases and 2 bases, in that order; junction bases with no gene match: 10. Per germline, CDR1 SGHNT and CDR2 YYREEE (reference sequence). The CDR3 loop reads CASSLGQGRSNTEAFF. In DNA, the CDR3 is TGTGCCAGCAGCCTAGGACAGGGTCGATCTAACACTGAAGCTTTCTTT.

The chain combines TRBV19 with TRBJ1-3; a weak D match, TRBD1 (5 bases). The V end was cut by 7 bases, the J end by 5 bases, with 24 bases between. The CDR3 extends over 17 amino acids. Germline CDR1 reads LNHDA; CDR2 reads SQIVND (reference sequence). CDR3 nucleotide sequence: TGTGCCAGTACCCCACGGGTGCAGGGCCGCGGCCGAAACACCATATATTTT. This codes for CASTPRVQGRGRNTIYF.

The chain carries TRBV29-1 and TRBJ2-5; D is uncertain. The germline gives CDR1 SQVTM, CDR2 ANQGSEA. This CDR3 spans 12 amino acids. V was shortened by 3 bases and J by 5 bases, with 10 bases between the two germline ends. The CDR3 DNA reads TGCAGCGTTGACCCCTACCGGGAGACCCAGTACTTC. Residues: CSVDPYRETQYF.

The V and J genes are TRBV18 and TRBJ1-2; no firm D call. This CDR3 contains 12 residues. The V gene lost 2 bases and the J gene lost 7 bases, with 8 bases spanning the gap. The germline V gene encodes CDR1 KGHSH and CDR2 LQKENI. Written as DNA, the CDR3 is TGTGCCAGCTCACCAGGAGCAAGTGGCTACACCTTC. It encodes CASSPGASGYTF.

This chain joins TRBV6-1 and TRBJ2-7; no clear D. CDR1 MNHNS and CDR2 SASEGT come from the germline V gene. The CDR3 runs to 13 residues. V lost 5 bases, J lost 0 bases, and 8 bases lay in between. The CDR3 nucleotides read TGTGCCAGCAGTATCGGATCCTCCTACGAGCAGTACTTC. Amino acid sequence: CASSIGSSYEQYF.

The chain couples TRBV10-3 to TRBJ1-5; 9 nucleotides agree with TRBD1. From germline, CDR1 is ENHRY and CDR2 SYGVKD. Losses at the gene ends were 0 bases for V and 4 bases for J; bases not matched to a gene: 7. This CDR3 is 17 amino acids long. CDR3 residues: CAISESITGGGNQPQHF. In nucleotides, the CDR3 is TGTGCCATCAGTGAGTCGATCACAGGGGGCGGGAATCAGCCCCAGCATTTT.

Note on this clone: One end of the junction varies from germline; a read error may be responsible. The CDR3: CATSPPGTDTQYF. DNA of the CDR3: TGTGCCACCAGTCCCCCGGGGACAGATACGCAGTATTTT. The rearrangement joins TRBV28 to TRBJ2-3, with D perhaps TRBD2 (5 bases). CDR1 and CDR2 (germline): MDHEN, SYDVKM. CDR3 length: 13 amino acids. Together with reference TRBV28 and TRBJ2-3, the CDR3 gives the full variable domain: DVKVTQSSRYLVKRTGEKVFLECVQDMDHENMFWYRQDPGLGLRLIYFSYDVKMKEKGDIPEGYSVSREKKERFSLILESASTNQTSMYLCATSPPGTDTQYFGPGTRLTVL.

The chain employs TRBV5-1 and TRBJ2-2; 12 bases align to TRBD2. Germline-derived CDR1 and CDR2 are SGHRS and YFSETQ. This CDR3 comprises 16 residues. V shed 4 bases and J 7 bases; nucleotides not matched to a gene: 8. The CDR3 DNA is TGCGCCAGCAGCCTTTCTAGCGGGAGGGTCGTCGGGGAGCTGTTTTTT. Its translation: CASSLSSGRVVGELFF.

This clone appeared once. V usage is TRBV29-1 and J usage is TRBJ2-7, with D tentatively TRBD2 (6 bases). The CDR3 runs 12 residues. Trimming stripped 4 bases from V and 3 bases from J, with 10 bases between. CDR1 and CDR2 (germline): SQVTM, ANQGSEA. The CDR3 here is CSVGEDYYEQYF. In DNA form, the CDR3 reads TGCAGCGTTGGGGAGGATTACTACGAGCAGTACTTC.

The V gene is TRBV5-1, the J gene TRBJ1-1; 9 bases line up with TRBD1. Trimming cost V 2 bases and J 5 bases; bases outside gene matches: 10. This CDR3 is built from 16 residues. Germline V gives CDR1 SGHRS, CDR2 YFSETQ. The CDR3 protein is CASSFGQGTLRTEAFF. The CDR3 DNA sequence: TGCGCCAGCAGCTTTGGACAGGGGACCTTGAGAACTGAAGCTTTCTTT.

This chain joins TRBV6-5 and TRBJ1-2; TRBD1 agrees at 7 bases. The CDR3 is made up of 16 amino acids. Germline loops: CDR1 MNHEY, CDR2 SVGAGI. V lost 0 bases to trimming and J lost 10 bases; unmatched junction nucleotides: 14. This CDR3 reads CASSYSSGDSDHLYTF. DNA for the CDR3: TGTGCCAGCAGTTACTCTTCCGGGGACAGCGACCATCTCTACACCTTC.